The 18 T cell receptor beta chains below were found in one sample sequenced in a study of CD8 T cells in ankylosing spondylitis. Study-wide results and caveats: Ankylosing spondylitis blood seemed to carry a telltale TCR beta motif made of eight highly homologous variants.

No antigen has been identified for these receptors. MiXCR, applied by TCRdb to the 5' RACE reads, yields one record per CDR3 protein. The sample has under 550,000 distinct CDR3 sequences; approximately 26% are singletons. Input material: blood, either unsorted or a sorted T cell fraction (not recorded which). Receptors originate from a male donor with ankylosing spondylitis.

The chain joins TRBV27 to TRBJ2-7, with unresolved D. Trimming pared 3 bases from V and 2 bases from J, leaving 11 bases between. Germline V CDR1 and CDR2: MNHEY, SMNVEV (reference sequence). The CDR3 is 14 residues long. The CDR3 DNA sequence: TGTGCCAGCAGTTTTACGGCAGGCCCCTACGAGCAGTACTTC. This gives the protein CASSFTAGPYEQYF.

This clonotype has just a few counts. The CDR3 here is CASSVEQGLGYTF. The DNA of the CDR3 is TGTGCCAGCAGCGTCGAACAGGGATTAGGCTACACCTTC. The chain couples TRBV7-2 to TRBJ1-2, with D possibly being TRBD1 (6 bases). Trimming left V 5 bases short and J 8 bases short, with 15 bases between. Germline assignment: CDR1 SGHTA and CDR2 FQGNSA. CDR3 length: 13 amino acids.

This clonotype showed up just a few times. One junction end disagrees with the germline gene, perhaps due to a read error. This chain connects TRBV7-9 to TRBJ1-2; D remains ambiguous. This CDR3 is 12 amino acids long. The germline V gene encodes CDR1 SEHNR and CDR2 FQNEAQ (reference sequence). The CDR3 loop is CASSPAGDQLNF. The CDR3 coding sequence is TGTGCCAGCAGCCCGGCGGGAGACCAACTGAACTTC.

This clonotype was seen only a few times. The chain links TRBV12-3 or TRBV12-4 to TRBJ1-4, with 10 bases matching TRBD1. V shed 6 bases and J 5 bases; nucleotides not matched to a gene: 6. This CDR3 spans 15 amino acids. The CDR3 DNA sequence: TGTGCCAGCAGAGATGGGGGACAGGGGAATGAAAAACTGTTTTTT. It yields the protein CASRDGGQGNEKLFF.

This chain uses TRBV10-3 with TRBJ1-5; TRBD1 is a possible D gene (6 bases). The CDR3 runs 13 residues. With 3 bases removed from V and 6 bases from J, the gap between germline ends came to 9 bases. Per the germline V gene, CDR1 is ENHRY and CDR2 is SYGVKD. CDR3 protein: CAISEQGTQPQHF. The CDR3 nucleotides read TGTGCCATCAGTGAACAGGGTACTCAGCCCCAGCATTTT.

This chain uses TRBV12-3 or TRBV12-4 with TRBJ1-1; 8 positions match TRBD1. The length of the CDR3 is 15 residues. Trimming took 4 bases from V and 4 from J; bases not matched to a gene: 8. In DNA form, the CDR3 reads TGTGCCAGCAGTTCTCGGGACAGGTCGGGCACTGAAGCTTTCTTT. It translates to CASSSRDRSGTEAFF.

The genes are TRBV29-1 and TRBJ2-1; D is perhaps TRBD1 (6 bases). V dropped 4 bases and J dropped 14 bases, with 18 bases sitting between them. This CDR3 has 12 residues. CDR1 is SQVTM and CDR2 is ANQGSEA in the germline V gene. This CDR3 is CSVADSPFAKFF. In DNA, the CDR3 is TGCAGCGTTGCGGACAGCCCCTTCGCGAAGTTCTTC.

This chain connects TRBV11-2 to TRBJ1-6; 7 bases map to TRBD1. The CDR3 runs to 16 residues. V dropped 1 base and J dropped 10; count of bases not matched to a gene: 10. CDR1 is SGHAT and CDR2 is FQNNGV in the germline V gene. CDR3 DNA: TGTGCCAGCAGCTTAGGGGCAGGGGGAGGGGGATCACCCCTCCACTTT. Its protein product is CASSLGAGGGGSPLHF.

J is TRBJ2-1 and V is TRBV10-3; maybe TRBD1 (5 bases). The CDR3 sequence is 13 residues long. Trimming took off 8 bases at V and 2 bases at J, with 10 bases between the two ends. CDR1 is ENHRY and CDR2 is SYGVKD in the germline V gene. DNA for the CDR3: TGTGCCATCGCAAGGGGTCCCTACAATGAGCAGTTCTTC. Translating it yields CAIARGPYNEQFF.

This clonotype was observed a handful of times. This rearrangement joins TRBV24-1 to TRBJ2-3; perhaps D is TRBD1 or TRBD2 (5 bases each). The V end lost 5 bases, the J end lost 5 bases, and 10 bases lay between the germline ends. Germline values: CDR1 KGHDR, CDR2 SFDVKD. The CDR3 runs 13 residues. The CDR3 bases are TGTGCCACCAGTGTCGGGACCGGAGATACGCAGTATTTT. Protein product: CATSVGTGDTQYF.

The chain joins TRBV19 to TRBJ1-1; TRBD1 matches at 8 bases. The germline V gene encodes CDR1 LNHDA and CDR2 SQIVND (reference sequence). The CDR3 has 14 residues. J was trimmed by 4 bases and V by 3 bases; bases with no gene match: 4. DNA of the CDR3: TGTGCCAGTAGTATCCGGGACAGGCCCACTGAAGCTTTCTTT. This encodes CASSIRDRPTEAFF.

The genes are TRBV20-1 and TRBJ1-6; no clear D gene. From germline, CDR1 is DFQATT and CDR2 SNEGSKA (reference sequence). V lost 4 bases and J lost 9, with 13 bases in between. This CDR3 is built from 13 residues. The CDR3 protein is CSAKADTVSPLHF. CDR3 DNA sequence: TGCAGTGCTAAAGCCGACACTGTTTCACCCCTCCACTTT.

CDR3 DNA sequence: TGTGCCAGCAGCTTAGGGGGACGGTACTACGAGCAGTACTTC. Protein: CASSLGGRYYEQYF. The rearrangement links TRBV7-2 to TRBJ2-7, with D possibly called TRBD1 or TRBD2 (5 bases each). The CDR3 sequence is 14 residues long. Trimming pared 1 base from V and 3 bases from J, leaving 10 bases between. Per germline, CDR1 SGHTA and CDR2 FQGNSA.

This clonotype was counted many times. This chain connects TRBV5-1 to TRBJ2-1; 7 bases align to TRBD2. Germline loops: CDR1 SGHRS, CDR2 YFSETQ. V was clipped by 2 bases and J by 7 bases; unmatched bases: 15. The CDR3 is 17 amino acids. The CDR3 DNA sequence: TGCGCCAGCAGCTTAACCGTAATGCGGGAGCGTGATAATGAGCAGTTCTTC. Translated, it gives CASSLTVMRERDNEQFF.

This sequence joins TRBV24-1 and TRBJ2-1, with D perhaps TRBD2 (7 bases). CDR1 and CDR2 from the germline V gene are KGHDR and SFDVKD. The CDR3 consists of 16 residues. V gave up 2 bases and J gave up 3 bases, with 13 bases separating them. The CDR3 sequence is CATSDSRGADYNEQFF. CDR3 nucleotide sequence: TGTGCCACCAGTGATTCACGGGGGGCAGACTACAATGAGCAGTTCTTC.

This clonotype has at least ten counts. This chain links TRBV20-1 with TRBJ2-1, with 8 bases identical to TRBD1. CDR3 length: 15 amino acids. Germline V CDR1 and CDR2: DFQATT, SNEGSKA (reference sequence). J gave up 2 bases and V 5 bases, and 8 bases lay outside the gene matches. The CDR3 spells CSAQDRGIAYNEQFF. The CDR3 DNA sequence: TGCAGTGCTCAAGACAGGGGCATAGCCTACAATGAGCAGTTCTTC.

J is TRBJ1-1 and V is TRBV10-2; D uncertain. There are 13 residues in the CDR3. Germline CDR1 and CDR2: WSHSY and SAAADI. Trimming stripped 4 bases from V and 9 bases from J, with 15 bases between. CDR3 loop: CASSGPGRLKAFF. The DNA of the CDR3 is TGCGCCAGCAGTGGACCCGGGAGGCTAAAAGCTTTCTTT.

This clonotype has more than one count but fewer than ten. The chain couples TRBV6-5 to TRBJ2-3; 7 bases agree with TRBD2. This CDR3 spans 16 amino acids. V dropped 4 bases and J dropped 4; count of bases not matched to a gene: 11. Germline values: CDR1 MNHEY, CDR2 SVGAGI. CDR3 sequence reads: CASSSTTAGMADTQYF. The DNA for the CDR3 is TGTGCCAGCAGTTCCACTACAGCGGGAATGGCAGATACGCAGTATTTT.